The 4 T cell receptor beta chains reported below all come from one sample, sequenced in a study of T cells in Graves' hyperthyroidism and ophthalmopathy. RNA transcripts gave rise to amplified TCR beta CDR3 regions. Primed by the HTBI set, a first-round RT-PCR was run on the TCR CDR3. TCRdb independently ran MiXCR on the multiplex PCR reads; one entry per CDR3 protein. The sample contains about 410,000 distinct CDR3 sequences, under 15% of which appear only once. The sequenced material came from blood. These receptors were taken from a man aged 18 to 29 with Graves' ophthalmopathy.

This sequence joins TRBV3-1 and TRBJ2-4; D gene ambiguous. Trimming left V 2 bases short and J 8 bases short, with 13 bases between. The length of the CDR3 is 14 residues. CDR1 and CDR2 from the germline V gene are LGHDT and YNNKEL (reference sequence). Here the CDR3 DNA reads TGTGCCAGCAGCCAACGCTCCGCGTATGACATTCAGTACTTC. Translation gives CASSQRSAYDIQYF.

The table lists this clonotype with many counts. This chain uses TRBV24-1 with TRBJ1-5; 9 nucleotides agree with TRBD1. Germline CDR1 reads KGHDR; CDR2 reads SFDVKD. Losses at the gene ends were 7 bases for V and 4 bases for J; bases not matched to a gene: 7. The CDR3 loop spans 15 amino acids. CDR3 bases: TGTGCCACCAGGTCCGGGACAGGGAAAAATCAGCCCCAGCATTTT. Protein sequence: CATRSGTGKNQPQHF.

This clonotype occurred a few times. The rearrangement uses TRBV19 and TRBJ1-5; D remains unclear. The germline V and J ends were trimmed by 5 bases and 0 bases, with 11 bases remaining between them. There are 15 residues in the CDR3. Germline-derived CDR1 and CDR2 are LNHDA and SQIVND (reference sequence). In DNA form, the CDR3 reads TGTGCCAGTAGTCCAATGGGTTCTAGCAATCAGCCCCAGCATTTT. Its translation: CASSPMGSSNQPQHF. The complete variable domain, with remaining parts taken from reference TRBV19 and TRBJ1-5, reads DGGITQSPKYLFRKEGQNVTLSCEQNLNHDAMYWYRQDPGQGLRLIYYSQIVNDFQKGDIAEGYSVSREKKESFPLTVTSAQKNPTAFYLCASSPMGSSNQPQHFGDGTRLSIL.

This clonotype was observed a few times. This sequence joins TRBV5-1 and TRBJ1-2; D ambiguous. The CDR3 extends over 14 amino acids. Between the trimmed V and J ends, which lost 5 bases and 6 bases, there was a span of 17 bases. Germline V lookup: CDR1 SGHRS, CDR2 YFSETQ. The CDR3 DNA reads TGCGCCAGCAGGGAGGACTTTGAGGCGCATGGCTACACCTTC. It is translated as CASREDFEAHGYTF. Complete variable domain (other parts from reference TRBV5-1 and TRBJ1-2): KAGVTQTPRYLIKTRGQQVTLSCSPISGHRSVSWYQQTPGQGLQFLFEYFSETQRNKGNFPGRFSGRQFSNSRSEMNVSTLELGDSALYLCASREDFEAHGYTFGSGTRLTVV.